This T cell receptor (beta chain) was retrieved from a study of blood T cell repertoires in COVID-19. Study background: Samples came from the United States, Italy and Spain, spanning acute and convalescent COVID-19.

Germline CDR1 is SGHTA and CDR2 is FQGNSA. The CDR3 spans 14 residues. V shed 6 bases and J 0 bases; nucleotides not matched to a gene: 4. TCRdb's table, derived via immunoSEQ multiplex PCR, lists solely in-frame clones and lacks some. This table has about 170,000 clones, about 88% appearing once. Followed longitudinally, the Seattle patients had been enrolled during active infection. Specimen: peripheral blood. This receptor was identified in a woman aged 80 or older with COVID-19, enrolled during active disease. The chain carries TRBV7-2 and TRBJ1-1, with 7 bases fitting TRBD1. CDR3 in amino acids: CASRGGQMNTEAFF. In DNA, the CDR3 is TGTGCCAGCAGAGGGGGACAGATGAACACTGAAGCTTTCTTT.